Shown below are 8 T cell receptor beta chains from a single sample sequenced in a study of blood T cell repertoires in COVID-19. TCRdb keeps only in-frame clones here, not all; method: immunoSEQ multiplex PCR. Of fewer than 110,000 clones listed, roughly 92% were seen once; the top ten hold approximately 5.7%. Specimen: peripheral blood. These receptors were collected from a man between 45 and 60 years old with active COVID-19.

V and J are TRBV5-1 and TRBJ2-1; possibly TRBD2 for D (6 bases). The V end lost 7 bases, the J end lost 5 bases, and 13 bases lay between the germline ends. The CDR3 contains 13 residues. CDR1 and CDR2 (germline): SGHRS, YFSETQ. CDR3 nucleotides: TGCGCCAGCCGACTAGAGGAACACAATGAGCAGTTCTTC. The encoded protein is CASRLEEHNEQFF.

This clone was detected only a few times. The CDR3 region has the DNA TGTGCCAGCAGCTTGGCCTTGTCTACCTACGAGCAGTACTTC. Encoded protein: CASSLALSTYEQYF. The gene calls are TRBV5-5 and TRBJ2-7, with D unresolved. Germline V gives CDR1 SGHKS, CDR2 YYEKEE (reference sequence). The CDR3 has 14 residues. Trimming removed 0 bases at V and 2 bases at J, with 9 bases between.

The V and J genes are TRBV9 and TRBJ2-7, with 7 positions matching TRBD1. This CDR3 comprises 15 residues. The V segment lost 3 bases and the J segment 6 bases; nucleotides outside the gene matches: 12. The germline gives CDR1 SGDLS, CDR2 YYNGEE. CDR3 amino acids: CASSATPGGLGEQYF. In nucleotides, the CDR3 is TGTGCCAGCAGCGCAACCCCAGGGGGTTTAGGCGAGCAGTACTTC.

The chain is built from TRBV11-2 and TRBJ2-1; D may be TRBD2 (6 bases). The germline CDR1 and CDR2 sequences are SGHAT and FQNNGV. This CDR3 contains 15 residues. V dropped 0 bases and J dropped 4 bases, with 10 bases sitting between them. In nucleotides, the CDR3 is TGTGCCAGCAGCTTAGATAACGGGGGTTACAATGAGCAGTTCTTC. Translating gives CASSLDNGGYNEQFF.

The rearrangement uses TRBV6-6 and TRBJ1-6, with D possibly TRBD1 on 6 matching bases. V was clipped by 10 bases and J by 7 bases, with 23 bases between them. This CDR3 region has 16 residues. Germline CDR1 is MNHNY and CDR2 is SVGAGI (reference sequence). CDR3 bases: TGTGCCACTAAGCAGTCCGCCCAGGGGCCAAATTCACCCCTCCACTTT. It translates to CATKQSAQGPNSPLHF.

The chain employs TRBV4-2 and TRBJ2-1; 10 bases agree with TRBD1. With V trimmed by 5 bases and J by 6 bases, 4 bases remained unmatched. Germline V gene sequence: CDR1 LGHNA, CDR2 YNFKEQ. CDR3 length equals 14 residues. CDR3 sequence reads: CASSDRGRSNEQFF. The CDR3 nucleotides read TGTGCCAGCAGCGACAGGGGGCGCTCCAATGAGCAGTTCTTC.

The chain combines TRBV4-1 with TRBJ1-5, with 7 bases aligning to TRBD1. The CDR3 is made up of 18 amino acids. Germline V gene sequence: CDR1 MGHRA, CDR2 YSYEKL. Germline trimming cut 1 base from V and 4 bases from J; bases unmatched to any gene: 13. In DNA form, the CDR3 reads TGCGCCAGCAGCCAAGGGAAACAGGGGTCTATAGCAAATCAGCCCCAGCATTTT. It is translated as CASSQGKQGSIANQPQHF.

This rearrangement joins TRBV30 to TRBJ2-1; D might be TRBD2 (8 bases). In germline, CDR1 is GTSNPN, CDR2 SVGIG (reference sequence). CDR3 size: 16 residues. Trimming removed 2 bases from V and 1 base from J, with 15 bases in between. The DNA for the CDR3 is TGTGCCTGGAGTCCACGGGAGGGGGCTTCCTACAATGAGCAGTTCTTC. This translates into CAWSPREGASYNEQFF.